This entry concerns a single T cell receptor (beta chain). Its antigen remains unidentified. Germline V gene sequence: CDR1 ENHRY, CDR2 SYGVKD. Trimming removed 3 bases at V and 2 bases at J, with 12 bases between. CDR3 length equals 15 residues. MiXCR, applied by TCRdb to the RT-PCR reads, yields one record per CDR3 protein. The data contain about 520,000 distinct CDR3 sequences, approximately 7.3% of them seen just once; the ten biggest clones take up roughly 13%. This sample is part of a study of response to subunit inactivated influenza vaccine. Study observations and caveats: Each seasonal influenza vaccination, the authors suggested, recruits few new T cells.

This sequence joins TRBV10-3 and TRBJ2-3, with a tentative D call TRBD1 (6 bases). Specimen: PBMCs from blood, collected less than 30 months after vaccination. The clonotype was recovered from a man between 50 and 75 years old who received an inactivated influenza vaccine. The CDR3 is CAISDRGDSTDTQYF. CDR3 DNA: TGTGCCATCAGTGACAGGGGCGATTCCACAGATACGCAGTATTTT.